One TCR beta chain is described in this entry. Its cognate antigen is unknown. This record comes from a study of blood T cells in healthy people across ages. Germline CDR1 is SQVTM and CDR2 is ANQGSEA. CDR3 length: 14 residues. V was trimmed by 4 bases and J by 0 bases, leaving 12 bases between them. PCR was performed a second time for about 7 to 11 cycles using a sample-barcoded 5' primer and a J-beta primer mix. MiXCR, run by TCRdb on the 5' RACE reads, gives a single entry per CDR3 protein. The table shows 550,000 to 600,000 distinct CDR3 sequences, with more than 45% occurring only once. Study findings and constraints: Any changes in expanded clonotypes were possibly confounded, as donor CMV status remained unknown.

Every donor gave approximately 10 milliliters of peripheral blood. They isolated at least 6 million PBMCs from each sample. The origin of this receptor is a man of 80 years or more in good health. The sample taken for sequencing was blood. The chain joins TRBV29-1 to TRBJ2-5, with TRBD2 as a possible D gene (5 bases). CDR3 bases: TGCAGCGTTGTAGGTGTCGGGAACCAAGAGACCCAGTACTTC. This sequence encodes CSVVGVGNQETQYF.